Described below is a single T cell receptor beta chain sequence and its context. Its cognate antigen is unknown. The V gene lost 4 bases and the J gene lost 2 bases, with 9 bases spanning the gap. Looked up from germline, CDR1 is MGHRA and CDR2 is YSYEKL. CDR3 size: 13 residues. Into CD45RA+ naive and CD45RA-negative memory subsets, the CD4+ cells were split. Authors' analysis steps: ImmunoSEQ gave junction-only sequences without quality scores, so filtering differed. Clones were sequenced by immunoSEQ multiplex PCR, and TCRdb holds only the in-frame ones, with some missing. V and J calls and clone size are those listed in that table; D and trimming were worked out from the DNA. The profile covers about 2.3 million clones, with roughly 93% appearing a single time and 0.35% to 0.5% taken by the ten largest. This specimen belongs to a study of shared clonotypes between healthy human individuals. Whole-study results and caveats: Donor scarcity curtailed the genetic and exposure-history diversity represented herein.

Sequencing input: naive CD4+ T cells from PBMCs. The subset is: CD45RA+ positively selected. The TCR was taken from a young man in good health. Some clones in this sample may be carry-over from other donors' samples. The chain employs TRBV4-1 and TRBJ2-7; D unresolved. Here the CDR3 reads CASSPKFPYEQYF. CDR3 sequence (DNA): TGCGCCAGCAGCCCAAAGTTCCCCTACGAGCAGTACTTC.